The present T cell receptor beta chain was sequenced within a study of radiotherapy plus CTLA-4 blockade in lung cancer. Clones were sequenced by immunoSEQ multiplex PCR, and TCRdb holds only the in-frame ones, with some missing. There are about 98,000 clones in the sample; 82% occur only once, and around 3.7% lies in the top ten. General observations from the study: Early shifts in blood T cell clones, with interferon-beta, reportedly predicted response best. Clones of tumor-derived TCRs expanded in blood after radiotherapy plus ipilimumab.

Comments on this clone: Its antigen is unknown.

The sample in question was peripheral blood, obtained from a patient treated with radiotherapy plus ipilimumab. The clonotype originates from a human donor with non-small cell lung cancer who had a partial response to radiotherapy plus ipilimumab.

The CDR3 DNA follows: TGTGCCATCAGTGAACCCGGACAGGGTGCAACTAATGAAAAACTGTTTTTT. It specifies CAISEPGQGATNEKLFF. The V gene is TRBV10-3, the J gene TRBJ1-4; TRBD1 aligns across 8 bases. J was trimmed by 0 bases and V by 3 bases; bases with no gene match: 6. The CDR3 runs 17 residues. The germline CDR1 and CDR2 sequences are ENHRY and SYGVKD.